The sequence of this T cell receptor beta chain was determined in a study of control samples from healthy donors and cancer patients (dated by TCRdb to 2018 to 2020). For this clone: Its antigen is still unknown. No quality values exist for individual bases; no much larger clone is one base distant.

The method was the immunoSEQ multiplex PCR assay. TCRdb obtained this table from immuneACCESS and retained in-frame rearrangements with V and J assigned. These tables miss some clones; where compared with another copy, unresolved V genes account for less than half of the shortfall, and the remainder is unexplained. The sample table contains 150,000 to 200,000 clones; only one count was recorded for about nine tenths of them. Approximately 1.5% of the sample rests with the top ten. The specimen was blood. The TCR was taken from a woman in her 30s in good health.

The DNA sequence is as follows: TGTGCCAGCAGCTCGGTCGGCGATACCTACGAGCAGTACTTC. This codes for CASSSVGDTYEQYF. The rearranged segments are TRBV5-8 and TRBJ2-7; the D gene lacks a confident call. From a lookup of the germline V gene, CDR1 and CDR2 are SGHTS and YDEGEE. The CDR3 runs 14 residues from the cysteine to the phenylalanine. Only the CDR3 DNA is retained, 42 bases long and in frame from the first base. V lost 3 bases and J lost 2 bases; the stretch between them is 12 bases long.